This is a list of T cell receptor beta chains from one sample in a study of cytomegalovirus exposure and HLA in healthy donors. Profiled with immunoSEQ multiplex PCR; TCRdb holds only in-frame clones, not every one. Seen in this sample are tens of thousands of clones; the ten most common clones hold 8% to 10%. Sequenced: PBMCs. Receptors originate from a male donor in good health and CMV-seronegative. Each CDR3 is given with its conserved first and last residue. Fields, in order: CDR3 length, V gene, J gene, D gene, CDR3 DNA, CDR3 protein. D genes are given only for firm matches.

length: 17
V: TRBV19
J: TRBJ1-5
D: NA
DNA: TGTGCCAGTAGTATTTCAATTCGGGGTTTCCTCAATCAGCCCCAGCATTTT
CDR3: CASSISIRGFLNQPQHF

length: 12
V: TRBV2
J: TRBJ2-1
D: NA
DNA: TGTGCCAGCAGTGTGGAGAGAGGTGAGCAGTTCTTC
CDR3: CASSVERGEQFF

length: 15
V: TRBV4-1
J: TRBJ2-2
D: TRBD2
DNA: TGCGCCAGCAGGGCGGGAGGGCCGGGCACCGGGGAGCTGTTTTTT
CDR3: CASRAGGPGTGELFF

length: 17
V: TRBV9
J: TRBJ2-1
D: TRBD2
DNA: TGTGCCAGCAGCGTAGCTCTAGCGGGAGAATTTGGAAATGAGCAGTTCTTC
CDR3: CASSVALAGEFGNEQFF

length: 12
V: TRBV10-3
J: TRBJ1-2
D: NA
DNA: TGTGCCTCCAGACCAGGGGAGATAGGCTACACCTTC
CDR3: CASRPGEIGYTF

length: 13
V: TRBV29-1
J: TRBJ2-1
D: TRBD2
DNA: TGCAGCGCACCGGGACTAGCGTACAATGAGCAGTTCTTC
CDR3: CSAPGLAYNEQFF

length: 15
V: TRBV5-1
J: TRBJ1-2
D: TRBD1
DNA: TGCGCCAGCAGCTCAGGACAGGCGATAGACCATGGCTACACCTTC
CDR3: CASSSGQAIDHGYTF

length: 14
V: TRBV27
J: TRBJ2-6
D: NA
DNA: TGTGCCAGCACCCACAGGGCTGGGGCCAACGTCCTGACTTTC
CDR3: CASTHRAGANVLTF

length: 16
V: TRBV5-6
J: TRBJ2-1
D: TRBD2
DNA: TGTGCTGGGGGACTAGCGGGAGGCGACTCCTACAATGAGCAGTTCTTC
CDR3: CAGGLAGGDSYNEQFF

length: 17
V: TRBV4-1
J: TRBJ1-1
D: TRBD1
DNA: TGCGCCAGCAGCCCACATCTTCAGACAGGGGAGGGGACTGAAGCTTTCTTT
CDR3: CASSPHLQTGEGTEAFF

length: 14
V: TRBV11-2
J: TRBJ2-1
D: NA
DNA: TGTGCCAGCAGCCGGTTGCGAGGGCGGAATGAGCAGTTCTTC
CDR3: CASSRLRGRNEQFF

length: 14
V: TRBV14
J: TRBJ2-5
D: TRBD1
DNA: TGTGCCAGCAGAGGGACAGGGGGCGGGCAGACCCAGTACTTC
CDR3: CASRGTGGGQTQYF

length: 16
V: TRBV11-2
J: TRBJ1-2
D: NA
DNA: TGTGCCAGCAGCCCGAGCCTCACCCCCTTTGAAATTGGCTACACCTTC
CDR3: CASSPSLTPFEIGYTF

length: 15
V: TRBV2
J: TRBJ2-3
D: TRBD2
DNA: TGTGCCAGCAGGGCTAGCGGGAGTACAAGGGATACGCAGTATTTT
CDR3: CASRASGSTRDTQYF

length: 16
V: TRBV2
J: TRBJ1-2
D: NA
DNA: TGTGCCAGCAGTGGGTGGGAGGCAAGGGCCTCCTATGGCTACACCTTC
CDR3: CASSGWEARASYGYTF

length: 15
V: TRBV28
J: TRBJ2-1
D: TRBD2
DNA: TGTGCCAGCAGTTTTACTAGCGGGACCTACAATGAGCAGTTCTTC
CDR3: CASSFTSGTYNEQFF

length: 15
V: TRBV7-2
J: TRBJ2-3
D: NA
DNA: TGTGCCAGCAGCCTGAACAGAGCTCGCACAGATACGCAGTATTTT
CDR3: CASSLNRARTDTQYF

length: 13
V: TRBV11-3
J: TRBJ1-3
D: NA
DNA: TGTGCCAGCAGCCTAAGCTCTGGAAACACCATATATTTT
CDR3: CASSLSSGNTIYF

length: 13
V: TRBV4-2
J: TRBJ1-2
D: NA
DNA: TGTGCCAGCAGCCAAGCTAGGGAGTACGGCTACACCTTC
CDR3: CASSQAREYGYTF

length: 18
V: TRBV11-1
J: TRBJ2-1
D: TRBD2
DNA: TGTGCCAGCAGCCTCCTCCGGGGAGCGGGAGGCGCCTACAATGAGCAGTTCTTC
CDR3: CASSLLRGAGGAYNEQFF

length: 13
V: TRBV14
J: TRBJ1-1
D: NA
DNA: TGTGCCAGCAGCCAAGACAGAAACACTGAAGCTTTCTTT
CDR3: CASSQDRNTEAFF

length: 14
V: TRBV28
J: TRBJ1-2
D: TRBD1
DNA: TGTGCCAGCAGCCCGGGACAGGGATTTTTTGGCTACACCTTC
CDR3: CASSPGQGFFGYTF

length: 15
V: TRBV4-2
J: TRBJ2-1
D: NA
DNA: TGTGCCAGCAGCCAAGAGGTTAGCACCGACAATGAGCAGTTCTTC
CDR3: CASSQEVSTDNEQFF

length: 15
V: TRBV4-1
J: TRBJ2-1
D: TRBD1
DNA: TGCGCCAGCAGCCCCTCGGGACAGGGAGACAATGAGCAGTTCTTC
CDR3: CASSPSGQGDNEQFF

length: 15
V: TRBV5-4
J: TRBJ2-2
D: TRBD1
DNA: TGTGCCAGCAGCGTAATACAGGGGGAGACCGGGGAGCTGTTTTTT
CDR3: CASSVIQGETGELFF

length: 16
V: TRBV2
J: TRBJ2-5
D: TRBD2
DNA: TGTGCCAGCAGTGAGCCTAGCGGGAGCCCTATAAAGACCCAGTACTTC
CDR3: CASSEPSGSPIKTQYF

length: 16
V: TRBV29-1
J: TRBJ1-1
D: TRBD1
DNA: TGCAGCGTTACCCCCGGGACAGGGGCGCCGAACACTGAAGCTTTCTTT
CDR3: CSVTPGTGAPNTEAFF

length: 14
V: TRBV18
J: TRBJ1-2
D: NA
DNA: TGTGCCAGCTCGACGGAGACAGTTAACTATGGCTACACCTTC
CDR3: CASSTETVNYGYTF

length: 15
V: TRBV2
J: TRBJ2-1
D: TRBD1
DNA: TGTGCCAGCAGTGGGGACAGGCAATCCTACAATGAGCAGTTCTTC
CDR3: CASSGDRQSYNEQFF